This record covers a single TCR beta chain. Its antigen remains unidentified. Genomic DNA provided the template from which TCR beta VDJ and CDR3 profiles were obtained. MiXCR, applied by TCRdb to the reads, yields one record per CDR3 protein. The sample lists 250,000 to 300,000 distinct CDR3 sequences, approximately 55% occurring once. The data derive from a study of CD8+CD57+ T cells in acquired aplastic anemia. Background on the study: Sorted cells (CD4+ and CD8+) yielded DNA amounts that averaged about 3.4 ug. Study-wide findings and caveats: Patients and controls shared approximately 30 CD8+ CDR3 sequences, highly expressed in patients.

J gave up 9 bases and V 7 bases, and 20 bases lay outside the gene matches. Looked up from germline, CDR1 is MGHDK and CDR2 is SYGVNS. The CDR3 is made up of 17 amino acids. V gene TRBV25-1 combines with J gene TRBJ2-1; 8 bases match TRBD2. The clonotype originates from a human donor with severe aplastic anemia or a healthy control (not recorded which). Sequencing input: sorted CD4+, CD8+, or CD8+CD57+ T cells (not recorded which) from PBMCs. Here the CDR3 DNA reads TGTGCCAGCACCCCAGCCCCGGGACTAGGGGTATCGAGTGAGCAGTTCTTC. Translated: CASTPAPGLGVSSEQFF.